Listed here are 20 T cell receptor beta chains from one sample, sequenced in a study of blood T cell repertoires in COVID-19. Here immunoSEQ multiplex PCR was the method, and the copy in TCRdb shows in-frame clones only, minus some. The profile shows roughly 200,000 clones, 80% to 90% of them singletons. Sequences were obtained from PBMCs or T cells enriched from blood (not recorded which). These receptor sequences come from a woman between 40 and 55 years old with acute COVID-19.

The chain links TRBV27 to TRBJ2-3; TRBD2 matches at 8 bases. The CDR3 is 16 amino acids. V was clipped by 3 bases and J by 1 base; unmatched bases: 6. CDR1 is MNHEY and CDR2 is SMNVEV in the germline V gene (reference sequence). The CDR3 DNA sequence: TGTGCCAGCAGTTTCGGGGGGGCCGACGGCACAGATACGCAGTATTTT. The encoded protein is CASSFGGADGTDTQYF.

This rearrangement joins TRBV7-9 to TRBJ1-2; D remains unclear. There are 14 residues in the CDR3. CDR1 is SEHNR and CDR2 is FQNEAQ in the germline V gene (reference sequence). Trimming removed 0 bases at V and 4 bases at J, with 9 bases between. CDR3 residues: CASSLAADFYGYTF. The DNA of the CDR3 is TGTGCCAGCAGCTTAGCTGCGGACTTCTATGGCTACACCTTC.

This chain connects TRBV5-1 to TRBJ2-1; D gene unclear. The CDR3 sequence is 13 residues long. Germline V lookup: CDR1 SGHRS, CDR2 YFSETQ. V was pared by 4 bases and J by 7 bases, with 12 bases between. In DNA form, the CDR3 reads TGCGCCAGCAGCATCGACCTAGGAAATGAGCAGTTCTTC. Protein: CASSIDLGNEQFF.

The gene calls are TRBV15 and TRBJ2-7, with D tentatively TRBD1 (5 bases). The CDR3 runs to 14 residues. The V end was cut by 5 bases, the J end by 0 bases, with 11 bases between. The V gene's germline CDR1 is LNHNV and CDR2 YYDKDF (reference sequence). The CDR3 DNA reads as TGTGCCACCAGCGAAGGGGCCAGCTCCTACGAGCAGTACGTC. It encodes CATSEGASSYEQYV.

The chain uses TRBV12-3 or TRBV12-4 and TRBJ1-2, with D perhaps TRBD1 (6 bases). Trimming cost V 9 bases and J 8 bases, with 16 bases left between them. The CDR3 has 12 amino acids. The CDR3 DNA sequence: TGTGCCAGTACTTTGAGAGGGGGAGGCTACACCTTC. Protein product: CASTLRGGGYTF.

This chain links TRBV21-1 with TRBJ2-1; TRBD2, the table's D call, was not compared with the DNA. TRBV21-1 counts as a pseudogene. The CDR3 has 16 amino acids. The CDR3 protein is CASSKRPPLAGGEQFF. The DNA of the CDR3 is TGTGCCAGCAGCAAACGACCCCCACTAGCGGGGGGGGAGCAGTTCTTC.

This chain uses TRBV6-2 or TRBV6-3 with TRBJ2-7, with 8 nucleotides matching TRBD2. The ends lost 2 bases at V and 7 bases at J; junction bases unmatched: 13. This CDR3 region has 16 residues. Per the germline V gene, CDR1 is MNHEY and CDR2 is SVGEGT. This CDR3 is CASSYGMRGAGQEQYF. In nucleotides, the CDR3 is TGTGCCAGCAGTTACGGCATGCGGGGGGCCGGGCAAGAGCAGTACTTC.

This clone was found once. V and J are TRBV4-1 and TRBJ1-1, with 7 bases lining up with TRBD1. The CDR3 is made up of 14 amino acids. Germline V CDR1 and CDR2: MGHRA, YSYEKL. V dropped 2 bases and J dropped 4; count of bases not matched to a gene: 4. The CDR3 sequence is CASSQPGQRTEAFF. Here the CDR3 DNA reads TGCGCCAGCAGCCAACCGGGACAGCGCACTGAAGCTTTCTTT.

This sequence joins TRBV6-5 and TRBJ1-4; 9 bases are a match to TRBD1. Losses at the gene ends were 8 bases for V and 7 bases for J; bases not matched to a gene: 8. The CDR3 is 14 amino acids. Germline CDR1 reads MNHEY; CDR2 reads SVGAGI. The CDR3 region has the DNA TGTGCCAGCGGCTTCAACAGGGGGCGTGAAAAACTGTTTTTT. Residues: CASGFNRGREKLFF.

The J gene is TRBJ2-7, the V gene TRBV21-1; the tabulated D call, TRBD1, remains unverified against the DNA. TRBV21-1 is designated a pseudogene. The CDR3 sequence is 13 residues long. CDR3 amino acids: CASITGQGYEQYV. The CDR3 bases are TGTGCCAGCATCACCGGACAGGGCTACGAGCAGTACGTC.

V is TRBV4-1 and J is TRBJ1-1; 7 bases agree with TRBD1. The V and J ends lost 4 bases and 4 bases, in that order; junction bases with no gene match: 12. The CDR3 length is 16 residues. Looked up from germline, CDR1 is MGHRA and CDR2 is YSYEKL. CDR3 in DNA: TGCGCCAGCAGCCCAGGGGACAGTCCCTTTCCCACTGAAGCTTTCTTT. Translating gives CASSPGDSPFPTEAFF.

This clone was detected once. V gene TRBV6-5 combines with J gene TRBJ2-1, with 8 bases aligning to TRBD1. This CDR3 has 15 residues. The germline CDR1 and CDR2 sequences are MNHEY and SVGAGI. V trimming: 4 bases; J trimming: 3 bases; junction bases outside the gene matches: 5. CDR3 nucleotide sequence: TGTGCCAGCAGTTCGACCGGGACAGGCTACAATGAGCAGTTCTTC. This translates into CASSSTGTGYNEQFF.

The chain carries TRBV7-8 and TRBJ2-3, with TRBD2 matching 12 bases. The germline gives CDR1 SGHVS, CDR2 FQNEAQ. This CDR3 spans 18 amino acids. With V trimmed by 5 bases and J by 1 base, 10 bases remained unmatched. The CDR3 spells CASSRAGLAGPGTDTQYF. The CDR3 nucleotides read TGTGCCAGCAGCCGAGCAGGACTAGCGGGGCCTGGCACAGATACGCAGTATTTT.

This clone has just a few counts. The CDR3 DNA follows: TGTGCCAGCAGTCCGGGACAGGGAGGATTTCGGTCAGGCAATCAGCCCCAGCATTTT. Translated: CASSPGQGGFRSGNQPQHF. The chain has TRBV6-2 or TRBV6-3 and TRBJ1-5, with TRBD1 matching 9 bases. Germline V gives CDR1 MNHEY, CDR2 SVGEGT. After removal of 5 bases from V and 2 bases from J, the junction contained 16 bases not matched to a gene. The CDR3 extends over 19 amino acids.

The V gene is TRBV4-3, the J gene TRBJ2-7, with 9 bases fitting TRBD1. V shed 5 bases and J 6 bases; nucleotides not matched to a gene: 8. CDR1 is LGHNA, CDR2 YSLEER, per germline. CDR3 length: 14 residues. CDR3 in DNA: TGCGCCAGCAGCTTACAGGGGGCGGCGGCCGAGCAGTACTTC. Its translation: CASSLQGAAAEQYF.

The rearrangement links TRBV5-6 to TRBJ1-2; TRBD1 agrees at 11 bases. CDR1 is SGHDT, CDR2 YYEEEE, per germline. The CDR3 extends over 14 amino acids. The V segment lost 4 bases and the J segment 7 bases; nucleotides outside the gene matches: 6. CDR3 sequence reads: CASSADRGLAGYTF. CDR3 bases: TGTGCCAGCAGCGCGGACAGGGGGCTGGCTGGCTACACCTTC.

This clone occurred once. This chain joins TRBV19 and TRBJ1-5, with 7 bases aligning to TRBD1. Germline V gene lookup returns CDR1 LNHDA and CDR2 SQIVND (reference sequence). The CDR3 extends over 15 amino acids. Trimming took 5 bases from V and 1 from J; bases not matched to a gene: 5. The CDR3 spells CASSSGTASNQPQHF. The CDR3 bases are TGTGCCAGTAGTTCCGGGACAGCGAGCAATCAGCCCCAGCATTTT.

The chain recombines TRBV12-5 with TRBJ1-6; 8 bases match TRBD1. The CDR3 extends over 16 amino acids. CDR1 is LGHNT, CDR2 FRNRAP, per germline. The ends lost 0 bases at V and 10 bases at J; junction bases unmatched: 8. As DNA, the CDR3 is TGTGCTAGTGGTTTGGTACTGGACAGGGTCCCATCACCCCTCCACTTT. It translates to CASGLVLDRVPSPLHF.

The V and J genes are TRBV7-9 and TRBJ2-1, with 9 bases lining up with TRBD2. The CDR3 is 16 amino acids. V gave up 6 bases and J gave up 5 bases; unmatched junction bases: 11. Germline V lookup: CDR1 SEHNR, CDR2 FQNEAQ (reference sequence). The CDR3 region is CASSPNGGGAHNEQFF. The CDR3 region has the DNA TGTGCCAGCAGTCCCAATGGCGGGGGGGCCCACAATGAGCAGTTCTTC.

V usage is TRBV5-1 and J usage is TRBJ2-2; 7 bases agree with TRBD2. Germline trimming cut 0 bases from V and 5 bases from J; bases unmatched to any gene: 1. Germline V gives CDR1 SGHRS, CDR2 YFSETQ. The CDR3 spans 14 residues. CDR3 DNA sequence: TGCGCCAGCAGCTTGGACGGGGGGACCGGGGAGCTGTTTTTT. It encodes CASSLDGGTGELFF.